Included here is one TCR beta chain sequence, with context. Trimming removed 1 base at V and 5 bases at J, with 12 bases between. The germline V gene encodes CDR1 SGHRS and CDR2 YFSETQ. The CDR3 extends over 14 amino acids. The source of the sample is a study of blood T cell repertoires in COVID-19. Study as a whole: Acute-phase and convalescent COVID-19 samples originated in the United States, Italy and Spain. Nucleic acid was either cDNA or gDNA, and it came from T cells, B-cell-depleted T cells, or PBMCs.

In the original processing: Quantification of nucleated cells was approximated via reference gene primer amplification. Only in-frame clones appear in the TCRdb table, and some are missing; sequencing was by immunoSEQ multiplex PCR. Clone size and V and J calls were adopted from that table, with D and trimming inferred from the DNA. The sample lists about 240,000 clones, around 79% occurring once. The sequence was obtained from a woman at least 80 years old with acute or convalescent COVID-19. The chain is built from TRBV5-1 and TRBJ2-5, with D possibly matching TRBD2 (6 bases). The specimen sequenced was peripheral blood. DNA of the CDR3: TGCGCCAGCAGCTTGAACGGGGGTGGGGAGACCCAGTACTTC. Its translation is CASSLNGGGETQYF.